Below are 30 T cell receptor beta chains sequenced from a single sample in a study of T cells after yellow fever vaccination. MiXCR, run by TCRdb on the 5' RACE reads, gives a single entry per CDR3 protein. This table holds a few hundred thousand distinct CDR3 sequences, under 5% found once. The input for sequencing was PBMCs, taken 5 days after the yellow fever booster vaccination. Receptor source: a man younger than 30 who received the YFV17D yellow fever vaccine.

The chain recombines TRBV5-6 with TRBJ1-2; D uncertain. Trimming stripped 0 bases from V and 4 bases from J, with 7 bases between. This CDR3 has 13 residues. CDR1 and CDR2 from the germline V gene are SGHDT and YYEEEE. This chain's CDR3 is CASSLVEAYGYTF. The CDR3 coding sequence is TGTGCCAGCAGCTTGGTGGAGGCCTATGGCTACACCTTC.

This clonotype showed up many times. CDR3 amino acids: CASSPSEEQYF. Here the CDR3 DNA reads TGTGCCAGCAGCCCCTCGGAAGAGCAGTACTTC. V is TRBV6-6 and J is TRBJ2-7; D remains ambiguous. V dropped 6 bases and J dropped 7 bases, with 10 bases sitting between them. The CDR3 contains 11 residues. Germline CDR1 MNHNY, CDR2 SVGAGI (reference sequence).

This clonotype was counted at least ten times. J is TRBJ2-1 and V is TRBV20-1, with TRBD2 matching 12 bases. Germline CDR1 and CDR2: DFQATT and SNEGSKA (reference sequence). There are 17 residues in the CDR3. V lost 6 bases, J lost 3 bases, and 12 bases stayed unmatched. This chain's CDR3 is CSAPGTSGSTYYNEQFF. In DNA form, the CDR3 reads TGCAGTGCCCCAGGGACTAGCGGGTCCACCTACTACAATGAGCAGTTCTTC.

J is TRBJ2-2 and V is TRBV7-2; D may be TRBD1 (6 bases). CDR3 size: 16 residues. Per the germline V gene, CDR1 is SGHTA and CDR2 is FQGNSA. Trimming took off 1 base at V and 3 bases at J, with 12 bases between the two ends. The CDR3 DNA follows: TGTGCCAGCAGCTTAGTAGGGGGTCGCGACACCGGGGAGCTGTTTTTT. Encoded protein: CASSLVGGRDTGELFF.

CDR3 DNA sequence: TGCAGTGCTAGACGTATAACAGGGCTTGGGTATGAAAAACTGTTTTTT. As protein: CSARRITGLGYEKLFF. V usage is TRBV20-1 and J usage is TRBJ1-4; TRBD1 is a possible D gene (6 bases). Trimming pared 2 bases from V and 6 bases from J, leaving 19 bases between. Germline V gene data show CDR1 as DFQATT and CDR2 as SNEGSKA (reference sequence). The CDR3 loop spans 16 amino acids.

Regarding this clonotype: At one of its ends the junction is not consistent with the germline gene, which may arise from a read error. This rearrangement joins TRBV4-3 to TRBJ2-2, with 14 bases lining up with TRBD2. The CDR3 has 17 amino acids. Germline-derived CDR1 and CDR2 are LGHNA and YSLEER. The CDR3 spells CASSRRLAGGSTGELIF. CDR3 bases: TGCGCCAGCAGCCGGCGACTAGCGGGGGGGAGCACCGGGGAGCTGATTTTT.

CDR3 nucleotide sequence: TGTGGATTCGGAGGGGTTCAAGAGACCCAGTACTTC. Translated, it gives CGFGGVQETQYF. The chain is built from TRBV30 and TRBJ2-5; tentative D call: TRBD2 (6 bases). The CDR3 contains 12 residues. Germline assignment: CDR1 GTSNPN and CDR2 SVGIG (reference sequence).

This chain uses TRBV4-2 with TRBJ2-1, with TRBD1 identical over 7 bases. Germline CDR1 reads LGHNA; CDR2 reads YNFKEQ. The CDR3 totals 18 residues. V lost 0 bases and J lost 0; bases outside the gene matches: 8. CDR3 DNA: TGTGCCAGCAGCCAAGATCTGGACAGGACGGGCTCCTACAATGAGCAGTTCTTC. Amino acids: CASSQDLDRTGSYNEQFF.

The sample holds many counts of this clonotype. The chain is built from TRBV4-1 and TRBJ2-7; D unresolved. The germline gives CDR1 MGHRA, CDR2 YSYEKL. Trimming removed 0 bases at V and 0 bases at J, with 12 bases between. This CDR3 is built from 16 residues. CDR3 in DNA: TGCGCCAGCAGCCAAGAACCAGCGACTCACTCCTACGAGCAGTACTTC. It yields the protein CASSQEPATHSYEQYF.

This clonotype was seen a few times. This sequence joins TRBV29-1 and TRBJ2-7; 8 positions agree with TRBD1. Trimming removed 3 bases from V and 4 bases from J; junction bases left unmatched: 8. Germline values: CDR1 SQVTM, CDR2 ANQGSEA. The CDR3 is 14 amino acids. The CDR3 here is CSVEEGTGLYEQYF. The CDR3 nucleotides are TGCAGCGTTGAGGAAGGGACAGGCCTTTACGAGCAGTACTTC.

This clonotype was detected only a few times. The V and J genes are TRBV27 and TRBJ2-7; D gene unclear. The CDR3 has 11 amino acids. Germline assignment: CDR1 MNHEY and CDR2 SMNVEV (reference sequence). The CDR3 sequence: CASGLDYEQYV. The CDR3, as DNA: TGTGCCAGCGGTTTGGACTACGAGCAGTACGTC.

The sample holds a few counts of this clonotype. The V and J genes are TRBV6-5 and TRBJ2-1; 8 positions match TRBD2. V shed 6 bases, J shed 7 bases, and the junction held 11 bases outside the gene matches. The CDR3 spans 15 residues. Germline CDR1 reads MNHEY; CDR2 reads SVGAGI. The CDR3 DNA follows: TGTGCCAGCAGCCACCCCCGGGGGGGGCGGAATGAGCAGTTCTTC. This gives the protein CASSHPRGGRNEQFF.

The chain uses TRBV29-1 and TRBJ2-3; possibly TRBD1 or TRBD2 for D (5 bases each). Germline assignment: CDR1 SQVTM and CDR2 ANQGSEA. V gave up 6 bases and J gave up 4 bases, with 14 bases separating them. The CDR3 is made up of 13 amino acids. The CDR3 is CSVPGPRSDTQYF. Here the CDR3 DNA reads TGCAGCGTGCCGGGACCGAGATCAGATACGCAGTATTTT.

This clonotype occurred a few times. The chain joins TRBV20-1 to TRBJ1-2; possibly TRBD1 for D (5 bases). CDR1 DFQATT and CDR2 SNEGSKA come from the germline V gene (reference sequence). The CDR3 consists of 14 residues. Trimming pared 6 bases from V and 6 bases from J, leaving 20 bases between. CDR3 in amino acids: CSALPGLHFDGYTF. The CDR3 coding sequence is TGCAGTGCCCTTCCGGGGCTCCATTTCGATGGCTACACCTTC.

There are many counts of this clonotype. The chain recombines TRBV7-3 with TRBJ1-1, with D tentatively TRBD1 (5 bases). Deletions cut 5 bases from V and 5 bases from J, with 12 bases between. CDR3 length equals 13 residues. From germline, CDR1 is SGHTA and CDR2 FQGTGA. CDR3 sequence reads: CASSPIGGTEAFF. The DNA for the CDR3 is TGTGCCAGCAGCCCTATTGGGGGGACTGAAGCTTTCTTT.

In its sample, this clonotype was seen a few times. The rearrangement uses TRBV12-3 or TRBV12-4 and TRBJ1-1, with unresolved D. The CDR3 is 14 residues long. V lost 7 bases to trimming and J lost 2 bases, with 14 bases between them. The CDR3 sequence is CASTVGLTNTEAFF. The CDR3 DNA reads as TGTGCCAGCACTGTCGGGCTGACAAACACTGAAGCTTTCTTT.

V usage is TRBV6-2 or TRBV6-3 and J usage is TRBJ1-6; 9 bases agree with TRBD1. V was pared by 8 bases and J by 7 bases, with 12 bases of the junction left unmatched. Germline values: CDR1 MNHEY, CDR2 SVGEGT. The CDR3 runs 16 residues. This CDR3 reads CASRTGGRPRNSPLHF. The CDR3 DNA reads TGTGCCAGCCGCACAGGGGGCAGGCCGAGGAATTCACCCCTCCACTTT.

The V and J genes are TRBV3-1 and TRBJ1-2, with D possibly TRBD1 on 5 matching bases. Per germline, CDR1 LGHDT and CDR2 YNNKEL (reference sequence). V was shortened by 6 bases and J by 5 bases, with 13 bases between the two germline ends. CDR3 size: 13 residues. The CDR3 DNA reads TGTGCCAGCAGAGACCGGGACCGTTATGGCTACACCTTC. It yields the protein CASRDRDRYGYTF.

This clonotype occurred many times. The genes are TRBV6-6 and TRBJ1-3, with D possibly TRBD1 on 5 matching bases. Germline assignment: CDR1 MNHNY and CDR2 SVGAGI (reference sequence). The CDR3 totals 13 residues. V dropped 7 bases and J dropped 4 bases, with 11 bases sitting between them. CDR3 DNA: TGTGCCAGCAAGGAGGGGTCCGGAAACACCATATATTTT. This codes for CASKEGSGNTIYF.

CDR3 sequence reads: CSARPETGTETQYF. CDR3 DNA: TGCAGTGCTAGGCCTGAGACAGGGACCGAGACCCAGTACTTC. The chain joins TRBV20-1 to TRBJ2-5; 7 bases line up with TRBD1. CDR1 and CDR2 (germline): DFQATT, SNEGSKA (reference sequence). The CDR3 is made up of 14 amino acids. Trimming cost V 3 bases and J 5 bases; bases outside gene matches: 9.

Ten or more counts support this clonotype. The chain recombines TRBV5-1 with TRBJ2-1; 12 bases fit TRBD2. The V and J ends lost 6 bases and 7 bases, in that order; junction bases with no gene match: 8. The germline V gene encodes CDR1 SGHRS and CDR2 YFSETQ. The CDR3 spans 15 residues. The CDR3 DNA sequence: TGCGCCAGCACCCCGACTAGCGGGGGTGGAAATGAGCAGTTCTTC. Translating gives CASTPTSGGGNEQFF. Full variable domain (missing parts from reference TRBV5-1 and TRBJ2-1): KAGVTQTPRYLIKTRGQQVTLSCSPISGHRSVSWYQQTPGQGLQFLFEYFSETQRNKGNFPGRFSGRQFSNSRSEMNVSTLELGDSALYLCASTPTSGGGNEQFFGPGTRLTVL.

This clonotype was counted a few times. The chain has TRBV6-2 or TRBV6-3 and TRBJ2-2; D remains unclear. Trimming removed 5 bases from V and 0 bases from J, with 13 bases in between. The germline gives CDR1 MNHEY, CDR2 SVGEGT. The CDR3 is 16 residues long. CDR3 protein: CASSAFWAANTGELFF. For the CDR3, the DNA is TGTGCCAGCAGTGCCTTTTGGGCAGCGAACACCGGGGAGCTGTTTTTT.

The chain's CDR3 is CASSSTSGSSETQYF. The CDR3 bases are TGTGCCAGCAGCTCGACTAGCGGCTCATCAGAGACCCAGTACTTC. The chain carries TRBV7-3 and TRBJ2-5, with TRBD2 identical over 9 bases. Germline V gene sequence: CDR1 SGHTA, CDR2 FQGTGA. J was trimmed by 4 bases and V by 4 bases; bases with no gene match: 7. The length of the CDR3 is 15 residues.

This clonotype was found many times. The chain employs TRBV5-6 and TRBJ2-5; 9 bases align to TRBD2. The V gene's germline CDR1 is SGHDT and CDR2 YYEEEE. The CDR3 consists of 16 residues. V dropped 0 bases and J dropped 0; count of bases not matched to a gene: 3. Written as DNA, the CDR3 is TGTGCCAGCAGCTTGGTTCTAGCGGGGTACCAAGAGACCCAGTACTTC. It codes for CASSLVLAGYQETQYF.

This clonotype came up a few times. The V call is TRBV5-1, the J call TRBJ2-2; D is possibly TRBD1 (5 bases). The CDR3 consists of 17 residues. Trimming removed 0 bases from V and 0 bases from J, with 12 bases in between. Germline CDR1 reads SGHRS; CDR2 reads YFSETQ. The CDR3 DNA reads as TGCGCCAGCAGCTTGGGACAGCTTTCAACGAACACCGGGGAGCTGTTTTTT. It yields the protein CASSLGQLSTNTGELFF.

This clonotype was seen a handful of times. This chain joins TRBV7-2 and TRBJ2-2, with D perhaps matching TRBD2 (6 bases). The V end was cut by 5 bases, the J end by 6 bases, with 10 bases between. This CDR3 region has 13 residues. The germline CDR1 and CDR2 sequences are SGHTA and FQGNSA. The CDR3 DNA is TGTGCCAGCAGCGCGCGGGAAGCCGGGGAGCTGTTTTTT. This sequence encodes CASSAREAGELFF.

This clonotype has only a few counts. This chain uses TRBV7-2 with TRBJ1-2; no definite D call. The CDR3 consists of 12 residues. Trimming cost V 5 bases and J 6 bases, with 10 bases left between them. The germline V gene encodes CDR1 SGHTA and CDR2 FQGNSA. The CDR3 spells CASSVQANGYTF. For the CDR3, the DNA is TGTGCCAGCAGCGTCCAGGCAAATGGCTACACCTTC.

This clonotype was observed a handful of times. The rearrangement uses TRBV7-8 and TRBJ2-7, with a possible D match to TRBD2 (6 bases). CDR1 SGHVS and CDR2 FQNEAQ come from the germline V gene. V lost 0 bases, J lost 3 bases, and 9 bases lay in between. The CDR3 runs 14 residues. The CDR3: CASSLAETSYEQYF. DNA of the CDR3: TGTGCCAGCAGCTTAGCAGAGACTAGCTACGAGCAGTACTTC. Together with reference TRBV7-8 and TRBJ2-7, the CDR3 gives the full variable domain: GAGVSQSPRYKVAKRGQDVALRCDPISGHVSLFWYQQALGQGPEFLTYFQNEAQLDKSGLPSDRFFAERPEGSVSTLKIQRTQQEDSAVYLCASSLAETSYEQYFGPGTRLTVT.

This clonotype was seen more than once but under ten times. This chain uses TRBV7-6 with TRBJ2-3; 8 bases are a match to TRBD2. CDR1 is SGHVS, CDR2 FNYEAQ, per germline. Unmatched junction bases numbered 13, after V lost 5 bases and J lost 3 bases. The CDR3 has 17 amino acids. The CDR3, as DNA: TGTGCCAGCAGCCTCGGCTTGCGGGGGGCTACGACAGATACGCAGTATTTT. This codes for CASSLGLRGATTDTQYF.

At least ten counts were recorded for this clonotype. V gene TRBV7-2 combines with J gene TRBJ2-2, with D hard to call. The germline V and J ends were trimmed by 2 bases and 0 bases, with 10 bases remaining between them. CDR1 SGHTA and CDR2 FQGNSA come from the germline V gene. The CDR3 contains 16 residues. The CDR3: CASSLKHIANTGELFF. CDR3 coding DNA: TGTGCCAGCAGCTTAAAACACATCGCGAACACCGGGGAGCTGTTTTTT.